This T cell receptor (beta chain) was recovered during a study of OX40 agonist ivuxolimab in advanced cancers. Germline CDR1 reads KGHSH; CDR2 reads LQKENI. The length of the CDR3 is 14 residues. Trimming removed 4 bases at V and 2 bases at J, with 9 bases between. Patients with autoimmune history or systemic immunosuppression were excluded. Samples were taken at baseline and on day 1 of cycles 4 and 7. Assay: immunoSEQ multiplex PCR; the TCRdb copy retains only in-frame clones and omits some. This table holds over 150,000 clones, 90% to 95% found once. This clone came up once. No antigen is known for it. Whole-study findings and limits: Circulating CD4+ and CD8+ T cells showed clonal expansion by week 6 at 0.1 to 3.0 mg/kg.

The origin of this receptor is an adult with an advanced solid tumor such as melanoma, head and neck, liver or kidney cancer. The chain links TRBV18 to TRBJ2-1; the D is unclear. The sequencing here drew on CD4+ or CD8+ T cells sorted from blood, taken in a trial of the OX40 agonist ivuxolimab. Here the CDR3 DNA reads TGTGCCAGCTCACAACAGAGCGCCTACAATGAGCAGTTCTTC. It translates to CASSQQSAYNEQFF.